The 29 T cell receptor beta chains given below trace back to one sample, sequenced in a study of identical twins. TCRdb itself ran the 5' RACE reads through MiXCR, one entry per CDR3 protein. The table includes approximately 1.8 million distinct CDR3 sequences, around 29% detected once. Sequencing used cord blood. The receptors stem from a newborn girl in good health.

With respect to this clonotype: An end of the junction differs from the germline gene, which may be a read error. The CDR3, as DNA: TGTGCCATCAGTGAAACAGGGAATAATGAAGAACTGTTTTTT. Protein sequence: CAISETGNNEELFF. The chain recombines TRBV10-3 with TRBJ1-4; tentative D call: TRBD1 (6 bases). The CDR3 is 14 residues long. Germline V gene sequence: CDR1 ENHRY, CDR2 SYGVKD.

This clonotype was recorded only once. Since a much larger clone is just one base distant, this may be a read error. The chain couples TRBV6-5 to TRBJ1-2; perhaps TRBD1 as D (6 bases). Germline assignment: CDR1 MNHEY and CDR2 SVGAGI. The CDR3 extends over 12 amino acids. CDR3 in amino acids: CVSSYSTGGYTF. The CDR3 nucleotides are TGTGTCAGCAGTTACTCGACAGGTGGCTACACCTTC.

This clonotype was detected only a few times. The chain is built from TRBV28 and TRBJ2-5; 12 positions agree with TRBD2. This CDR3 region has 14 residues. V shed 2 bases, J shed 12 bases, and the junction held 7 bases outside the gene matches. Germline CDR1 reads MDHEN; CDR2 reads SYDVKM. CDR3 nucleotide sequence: TGTGCCAGCAGTTTAAAAAGACTAGCGGGAGTGAAGTACTTC. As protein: CASSLKRLAGVKYF.

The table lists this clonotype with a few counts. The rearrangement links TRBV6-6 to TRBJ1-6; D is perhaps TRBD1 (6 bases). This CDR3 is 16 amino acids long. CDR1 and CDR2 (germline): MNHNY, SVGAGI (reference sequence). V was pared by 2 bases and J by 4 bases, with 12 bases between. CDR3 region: CASSYEPQGYNSPLHF. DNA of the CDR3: TGTGCCAGCAGTTACGAACCCCAGGGGTATAATTCACCCCTCCACTTT.

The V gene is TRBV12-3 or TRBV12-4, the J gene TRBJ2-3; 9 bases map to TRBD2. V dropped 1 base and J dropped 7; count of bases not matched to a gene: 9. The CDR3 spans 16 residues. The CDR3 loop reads CASSLVLAGVYHTQYF. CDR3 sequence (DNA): TGTGCCAGCAGTTTAGTTTTAGCGGGAGTATATCATACGCAGTATTTT.

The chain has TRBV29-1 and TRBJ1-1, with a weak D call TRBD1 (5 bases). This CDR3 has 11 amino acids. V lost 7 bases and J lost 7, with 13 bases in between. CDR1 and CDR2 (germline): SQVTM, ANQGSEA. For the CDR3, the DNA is TGCAGCGCAACCCGGGGCATTGAAGCTTTCTTT. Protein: CSATRGIEAFF.

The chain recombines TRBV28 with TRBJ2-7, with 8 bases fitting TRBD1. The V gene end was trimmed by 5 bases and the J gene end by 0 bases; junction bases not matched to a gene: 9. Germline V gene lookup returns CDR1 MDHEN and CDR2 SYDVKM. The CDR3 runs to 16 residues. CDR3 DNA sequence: TGTGCCAGCAGTGATGACAGGGGCGAGAGCTCCTACGAGCAGTACTTC. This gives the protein CASSDDRGESSYEQYF.

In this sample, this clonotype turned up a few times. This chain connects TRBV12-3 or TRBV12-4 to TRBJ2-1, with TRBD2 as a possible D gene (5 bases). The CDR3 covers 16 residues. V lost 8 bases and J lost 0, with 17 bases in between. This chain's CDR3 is CASGVRRARSYNEQFF. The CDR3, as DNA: TGTGCCAGCGGAGTTCGGCGGGCGCGCTCCTACAATGAGCAGTTCTTC.

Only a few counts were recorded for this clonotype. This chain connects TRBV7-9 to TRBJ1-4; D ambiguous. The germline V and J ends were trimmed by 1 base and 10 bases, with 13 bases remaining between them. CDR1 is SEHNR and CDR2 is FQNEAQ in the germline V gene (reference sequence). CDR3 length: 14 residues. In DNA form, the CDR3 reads TGTGCCAGCAGCTTAGGGGCCGCGGAGGGAAAACTGTTTTTT. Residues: CASSLGAAEGKLFF.

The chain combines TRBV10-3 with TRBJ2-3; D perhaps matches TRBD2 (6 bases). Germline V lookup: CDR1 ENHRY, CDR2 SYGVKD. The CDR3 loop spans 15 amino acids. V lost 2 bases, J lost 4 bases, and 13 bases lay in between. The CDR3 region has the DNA TGTGCCATCAGTGAGGTTGGAGGGGCAGCAGATACGCAGTATTTT. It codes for CAISEVGGAADTQYF.

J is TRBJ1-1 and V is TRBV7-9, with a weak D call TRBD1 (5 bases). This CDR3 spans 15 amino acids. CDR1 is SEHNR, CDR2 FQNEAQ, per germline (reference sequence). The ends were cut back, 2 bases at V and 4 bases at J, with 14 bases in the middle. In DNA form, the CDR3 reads TGTGCCAGCAGCTTATCGGCAGGGAGGAGCACTGAAGCTTTCTTT. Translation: CASSLSAGRSTEAFF.

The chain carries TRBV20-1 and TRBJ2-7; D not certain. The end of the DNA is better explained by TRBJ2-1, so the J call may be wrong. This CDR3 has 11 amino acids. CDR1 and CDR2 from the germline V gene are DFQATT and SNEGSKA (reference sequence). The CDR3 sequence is CSASTSYEQFF. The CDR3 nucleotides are TGCAGTGCTAGCACCTCCTACGAGCAGTTCTTC.

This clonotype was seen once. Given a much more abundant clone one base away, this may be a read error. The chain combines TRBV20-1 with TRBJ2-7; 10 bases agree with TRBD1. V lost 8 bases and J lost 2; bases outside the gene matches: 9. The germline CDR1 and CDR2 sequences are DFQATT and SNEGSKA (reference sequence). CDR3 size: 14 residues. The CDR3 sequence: CSSTTGGVTYEQYF. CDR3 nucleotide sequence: TGCAGTAGTACGACAGGGGGCGTAACCTACGAGCAGTACTTC.

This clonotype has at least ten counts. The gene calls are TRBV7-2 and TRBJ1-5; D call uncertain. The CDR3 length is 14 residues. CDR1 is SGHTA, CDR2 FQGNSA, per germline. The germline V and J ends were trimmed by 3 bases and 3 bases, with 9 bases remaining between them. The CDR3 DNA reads TGTGCCAGCAGCTTGTCGCAGGTCAATCAGCCCCAGCATTTT. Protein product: CASSLSQVNQPQHF.

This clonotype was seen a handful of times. The CDR3 bases are TGCAGCGCTAACGACAGGGGAGGGTGGTTGAACTATGGCTACACCTACGAGCAGTACTTC. It yields the protein CSANDRGGWLNYGYTYEQYF. The chain joins TRBV29-1 to TRBJ2-7; D might be TRBD1 (8 bases). Germline lookup yields CDR1 SQVTM and CDR2 ANQGSEA. The CDR3 totals 20 residues. Between the trimmed V and J ends, which lost 7 bases and 2 bases, there was a span of 36 bases.

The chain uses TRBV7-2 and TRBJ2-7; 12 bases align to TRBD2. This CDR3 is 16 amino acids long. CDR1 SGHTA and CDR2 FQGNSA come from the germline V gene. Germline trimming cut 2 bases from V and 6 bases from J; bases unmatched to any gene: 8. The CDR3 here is CASSLNPSGGALEQYF. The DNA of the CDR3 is TGTGCCAGCAGCTTAAACCCTAGCGGGGGGGCGCTCGAGCAGTACTTC.

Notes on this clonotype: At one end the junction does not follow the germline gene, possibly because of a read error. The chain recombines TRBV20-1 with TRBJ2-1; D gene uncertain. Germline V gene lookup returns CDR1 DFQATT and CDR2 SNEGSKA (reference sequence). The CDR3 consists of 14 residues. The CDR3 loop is CSARGLESPNEHFF. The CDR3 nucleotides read TGCAGTGCTAGAGGACTCGAGTCCCCCAATGAGCACTTCTTC.

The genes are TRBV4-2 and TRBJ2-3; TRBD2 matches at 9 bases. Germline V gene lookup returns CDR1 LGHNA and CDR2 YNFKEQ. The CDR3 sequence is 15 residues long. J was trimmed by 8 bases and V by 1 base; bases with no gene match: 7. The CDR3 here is CASSQAGLAGSTQYF. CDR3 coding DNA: TGTGCCAGCAGCCAAGCTGGGCTAGCGGGGAGTACGCAGTATTTT.

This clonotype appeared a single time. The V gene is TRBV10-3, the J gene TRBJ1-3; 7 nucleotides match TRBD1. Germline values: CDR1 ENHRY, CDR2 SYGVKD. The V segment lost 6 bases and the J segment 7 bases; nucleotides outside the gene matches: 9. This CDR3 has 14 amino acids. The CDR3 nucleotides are TGTGCCATCAGCGCGACAGGGTACGCCAACACCATATATTTT. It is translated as CAISATGYANTIYF.

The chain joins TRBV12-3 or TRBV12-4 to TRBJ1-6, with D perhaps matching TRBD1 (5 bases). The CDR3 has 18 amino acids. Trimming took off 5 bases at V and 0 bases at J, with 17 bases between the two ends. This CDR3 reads CASSPRQLRSSYNSPLHF. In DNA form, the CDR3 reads TGTGCCAGCAGTCCAAGACAGCTACGGAGCTCCTATAATTCACCCCTCCACTTT.

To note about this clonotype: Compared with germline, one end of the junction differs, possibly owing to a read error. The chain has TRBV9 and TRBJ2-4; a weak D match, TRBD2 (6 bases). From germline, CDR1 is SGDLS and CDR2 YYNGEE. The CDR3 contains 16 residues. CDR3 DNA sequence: TGTGCCGGCAGCGCCCCAGCGGGCCTTACGGGGGACATTCAGTACTTC. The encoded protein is CAGSAPAGLTGDIQYF.

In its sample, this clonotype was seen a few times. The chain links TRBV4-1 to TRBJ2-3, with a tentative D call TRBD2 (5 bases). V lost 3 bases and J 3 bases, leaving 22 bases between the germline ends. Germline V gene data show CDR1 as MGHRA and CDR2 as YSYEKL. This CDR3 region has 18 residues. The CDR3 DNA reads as TGCGCCAGCAGCCATGATGCCATCCGGGGAGTGAGTACAGATACGCAGTATTTT. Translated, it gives CASSHDAIRGVSTDTQYF.

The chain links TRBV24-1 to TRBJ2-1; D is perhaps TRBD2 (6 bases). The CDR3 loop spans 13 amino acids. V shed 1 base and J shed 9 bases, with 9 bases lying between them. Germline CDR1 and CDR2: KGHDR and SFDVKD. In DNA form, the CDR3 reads TGTGCCACCAGTGATTTTAGCGGAAGTGAGCAGTTCTTC. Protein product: CATSDFSGSEQFF.

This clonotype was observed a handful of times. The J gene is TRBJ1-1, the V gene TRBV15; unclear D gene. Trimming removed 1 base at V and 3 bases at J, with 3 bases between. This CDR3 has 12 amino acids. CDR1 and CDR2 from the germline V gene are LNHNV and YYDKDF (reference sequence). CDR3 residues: CATSRGDTEAFF. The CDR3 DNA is TGTGCCACCAGCAGAGGGGACACTGAAGCTTTCTTT.

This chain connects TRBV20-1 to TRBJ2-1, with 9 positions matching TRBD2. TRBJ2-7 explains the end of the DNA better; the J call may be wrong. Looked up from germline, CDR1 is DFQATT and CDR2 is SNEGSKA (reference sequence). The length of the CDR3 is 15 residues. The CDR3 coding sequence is TGCAGTGCCAAGATCCCGGGACTAGCTCCCAATGAGCAGTACTTC. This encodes CSAKIPGLAPNEQYF.

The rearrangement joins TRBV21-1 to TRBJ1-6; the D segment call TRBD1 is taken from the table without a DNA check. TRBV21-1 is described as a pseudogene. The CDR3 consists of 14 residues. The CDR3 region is CASSKVRGESPLHF. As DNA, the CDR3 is TGTGCCAGCAGCAAAGTAAGAGGGGAATCACCCCTCCACTTT.

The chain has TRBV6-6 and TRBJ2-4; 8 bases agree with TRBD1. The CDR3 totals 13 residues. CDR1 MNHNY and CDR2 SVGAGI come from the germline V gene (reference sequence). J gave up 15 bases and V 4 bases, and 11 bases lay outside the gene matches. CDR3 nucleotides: TGTGCCAGCAGTTCGGACAGGGCTTACGAGCTGTACTTC. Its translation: CASSSDRAYELYF.

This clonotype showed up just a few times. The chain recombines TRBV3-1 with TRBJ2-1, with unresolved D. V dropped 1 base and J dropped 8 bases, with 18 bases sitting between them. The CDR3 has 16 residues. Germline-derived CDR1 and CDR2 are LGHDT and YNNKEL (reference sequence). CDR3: CASSQAPRAHLDEQFF. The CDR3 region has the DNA TGTGCCAGCAGCCAAGCCCCCCGGGCCCATCTGGATGAGCAGTTCTTC.

CDR3 loop: CSAKRTGGLSYNSPLHF. CDR3 DNA sequence: TGCAGTGCCAAACGGACAGGGGGCCTTTCCTATAATTCACCCCTCCACTTT. The chain links TRBV20-1 to TRBJ1-6, with 11 bases that match TRBD1. The CDR3 runs to 17 residues. Unmatched junction bases numbered 8, after V lost 6 bases and J lost 1 base. Germline V CDR1 and CDR2: DFQATT, SNEGSKA (reference sequence).